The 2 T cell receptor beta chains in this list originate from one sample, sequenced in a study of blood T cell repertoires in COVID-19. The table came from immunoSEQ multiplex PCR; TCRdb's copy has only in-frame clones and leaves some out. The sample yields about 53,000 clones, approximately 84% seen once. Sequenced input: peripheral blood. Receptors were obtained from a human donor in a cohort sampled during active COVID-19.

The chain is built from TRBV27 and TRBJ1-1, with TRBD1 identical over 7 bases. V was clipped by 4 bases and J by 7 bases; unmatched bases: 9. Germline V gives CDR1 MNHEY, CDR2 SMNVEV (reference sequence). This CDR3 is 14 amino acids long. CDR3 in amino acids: CASSSGDRRGEAFF. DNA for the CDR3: TGTGCCAGCAGTTCGGGGGACAGACGGGGTGAAGCTTTCTTT.

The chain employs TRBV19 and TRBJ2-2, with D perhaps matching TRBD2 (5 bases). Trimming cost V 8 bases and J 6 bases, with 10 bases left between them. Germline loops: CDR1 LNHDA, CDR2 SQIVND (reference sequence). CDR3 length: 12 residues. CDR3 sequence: CASPDGAGELFF. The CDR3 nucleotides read TGTGCCAGTCCGGACGGGGCCGGGGAGCTGTTTTTT.